This is a list of T cell receptor beta chains from one sample in a study of vaccination effects on CD4 cells after COVID-19. No antigen is known for these receptors. Measured with immunoSEQ multiplex PCR; TCRdb has only the in-frame clones, and not every one. The top ten clones hold about 2.9% of a sample with tens of thousands of clones, about four fifths of them seen once. The specimen was CD4+ T cells from PBMCs cultured with HCoV-NL63 spike peptides, collected before COVID-19 vaccination. The receptors shown here come from a human donor who received a COVID-19 vaccine. CDR3s include the opening cysteine and the closing phenylalanine or tryptophan. Fields, in order: CDR3 length, clone size, V gene, J gene, CDR3 protein. Size is omitted from some rows. Given values are once, few, many or a class for expanded clones.

16	-	TRBV11-2	TRBJ1-4	CASSMATGAPSEKLFF
14	-	TRBV7-2	TRBJ1-1	CASSPQTGNTEAFF
13	-	TRBV6-4	TRBJ1-2	CASSSTGVYGYTF
14	-	TRBV6-5	TRBJ2-2	CASSLGQGTGELFF
13	-	TRBV5-6	TRBJ1-1	CASSSGGLTEAFF
15	-	TRBV7-2	TRBJ2-4	CASSNSGYPKNIQYF
14	once	TRBV5-1	TRBJ1-1	CASSFLSTGGEAFF
18	-	TRBV19	TRBJ2-2	CASTPRTGGATNTGELFF
14	-	TRBV6-6	TRBJ1-2	CASSYLSTSYGYTF
16	few	TRBV7-3	TRBJ2-3	CASSPGLADYTDTQYF
17	-	TRBV18	TRBJ1-2	CASSLRDISTANYGYTF
15	-	TRBV5-1	TRBJ2-5	CASSSGQGRQETQYF
14	-	TRBV3-1/TRBV3-2	TRBJ2-2	CASSHPAGTGELFF
15	few	TRBV18	TRBJ2-1	CASSQTSGARNEQFF
14	-	TRBV20-1	TRBJ1-1	CSASKSLIDTEAFF
14	once	TRBV25-1	TRBJ2-1	CASSEYGAYNEQFF
18	-	TRBV9	TRBJ2-1	CASSVVGLAGAHYNEQFF
15	-	TRBV14	TRBJ1-1	CASSPLDREGTEAFF
15	-	TRBV5-4	TRBJ1-2	CASSLVPTGEGGYTF
15	-	TRBV7-2	TRBJ1-6	CASSKTGAHNSPLHF
15	-	TRBV11-3	TRBJ2-1	CASSRGDPTYNEQFF
14	-	TRBV18	TRBJ2-5	CASSPTGNGETQYF